This is a list of T cell receptor beta chains from one sample in a study of cytomegalovirus exposure and HLA in healthy donors. TCRdb's table, derived via immunoSEQ multiplex PCR, lists solely in-frame clones and lacks some. Counted here are 100,000 to 150,000 clones, approximately 91% occurring once; the ten biggest clones make up 1.4%. Sequenced: PBMCs. These receptors all stem from a man between 25 and 39 years old in good health and CMV-seronegative. Both conserved end residues are part of each CDR3. The D gene is left open where the match is weak. Not every row has a clone size; where given, it reads once, few, many or a size class.

>NA|NA|TRBJ2-7|TRBV15
CATSRDQQAYEQYF
TGTGCCACCAGCAGGGATCAACAGGCTTACGAGCAGTACTTC
>NA|NA|TRBJ2-7|TRBV27
CASSLLLPGQDEQYF
TGTGCCAGCAGTCTCCTACTACCGGGACAAGACGAGCAGTACTTC
>NA|NA|TRBJ1-1|TRBV5-5
CASNHPAYSGSTEAFF
TGTGCCAGCAACCACCCAGCTTATTCGGGGTCCACTGAAGCTTTCTTT
>NA|NA|TRBJ2-3|TRBV7-2
CASSSRTGTSGDTQYF
TGTGCCAGCAGCTCCCGCACAGGGACCTCCGGGGATACGCAGTATTTT
>TRBD1|NA|TRBJ2-5|TRBV18
CASSLQQGGETQYF
TGTGCCAGCTCACTTCAACAGGGGGGAGAGACCCAGTACTTC
>NA|NA|TRBJ2-1|TRBV7-2
CASILERLALNEQFF
TGTGCCAGCATCCTAGAGCGGCTAGCCCTCAATGAGCAGTTCTTC
>NA|NA|TRBJ2-7|TRBV4-1
CASSQGSYEQYF
TGCGCCAGCAGCCAAGGCAGCTACGAGCAGTACTTC
>NA|NA|TRBJ1-6|TRBV18
CASSPPGGGSYNSPLHF
TGTGCCAGCTCACCCCCCGGGGGAGGCTCCTATAATTCACCCCTCCACTTT
>TRBD1|NA|TRBJ2-7|TRBV5-1
CASSSGTGFYEQYF
TGCGCCAGCAGCTCCGGGACAGGATTCTACGAGCAGTACTTC
>NA|NA|TRBJ1-5|TRBV6-1
CASSEILNQPQHF
TGTGCCAGCAGTGAAATATTGAATCAGCCCCAGCATTTT
>TRBD2|once|TRBJ2-1|TRBV29-1
CSVEEPGLGFFQGVGEQFF
TGCAGCGTTGAAGAGCCGGGACTAGGGTTCTTTCAAGGGGTTGGTGAGCAGTTCTTC
>NA|NA|TRBJ2-5|TRBV7-2
CASSLAEEGGTQYF
TGTGCCAGCAGCTTAGCGGAGGAAGGTGGGACCCAGTACTTC
>TRBD2|NA|TRBJ2-3|TRBV10-3
CAISVSGREDTQYF
TGTGCCATCAGTGTATCCGGGAGGGAAGATACGCAGTATTTT
>TRBD1|NA|TRBJ1-2|TRBV11-2
CASSPIRQGVFGYTF
TGTGCCAGCAGCCCGATTCGACAGGGGGTTTTTGGCTACACCTTC
>NA|NA|TRBJ1-1|TRBV7-9
CASSQNGGYTEAFF
TGTGCCAGCAGCCAGAACGGCGGCTACACTGAAGCTTTCTTT
>TRBD1|NA|TRBJ2-2|TRBV5-1
CASSTDRGYTGELFF
TGCGCCAGCAGCACTGACAGGGGCTACACCGGGGAGCTGTTTTTT
>NA|once|TRBJ1-3|TRBV19
CASTFVSGNTIYF
TGTGCCAGTACGTTCGTCTCTGGAAACACCATATATTTT
>NA|NA|TRBJ2-7|TRBV11-1
CASSPWDTYEQYF
TGTGCCAGCAGCCCTTGGGACACCTACGAGCAGTACTTC
>NA|NA|TRBJ1-1|TRBV7-9
CASTRLPAEAFF
TGTGCCAGCACGAGGCTTCCCGCTGAAGCTTTCTTT
>TRBD2|NA|TRBJ2-4|TRBV5-1
CASSLEGLAGDRGNNGNIQYF
TGCGCCAGCAGCTTGGAGGGACTAGCGGGAGATCGGGGTAATAATGGGAACATTCAGTACTTC
>NA|NA|TRBJ2-7|TRBV7-2
CASSAKRSYEQYF
TGTGCCAGCAGCGCAAAGAGGTCCTACGAGCAGTACTTC
>NA|NA|TRBJ2-7|TRBV27
CASSPTDDWAYEQYF
TGTGCCAGCAGCCCAACCGACGATTGGGCTTACGAGCAGTACTTC
>TRBD2|NA|TRBJ2-1|TRBV2
CASSVAGGQVNEQFF
TGTGCCAGCAGTGTAGCGGGAGGCCAGGTCAATGAGCAGTTCTTC
>NA|NA|TRBJ2-3|TRBV5-1
CASSLNRVTDTQYF
TGCGCCAGCAGCTTGAATCGGGTCACAGATACGCAGTATTTT
>NA|NA|TRBJ2-7|TRBV4-1
CASSQEERRAYEQYF
TGCGCCAGCAGCCAAGAAGAGCGCAGGGCCTACGAGCAGTACTTC
>NA|once|TRBJ2-5|TRBV2
CASRTVRGGETQYF
TGTGCCAGCAGGACTGTGAGAGGGGGAGAGACCCAGTACTTC
>NA|NA|TRBJ2-7|TRBV5-1
CASSPGTGREQYF
TGCGCCAGCAGCCCCGGAACAGGGCGCGAGCAGTACTTC
>NA|NA|TRBJ2-3|TRBV18
CASSLHRGEFTQYF
TGTGCCAGCTCACTGCACCGGGGAGAATTTACGCAGTATTTT
>TRBD2|NA|TRBJ2-7|TRBV6-1
CASSGGLAGGSYEQYF
TGTGCCAGCAGTGGGGGACTAGCGGGAGGGTCCTACGAGCAGTACTTC
>NA|once|TRBJ1-4|TRBV7-2
CASSLARMGQGLESLEKLFF
TGTGCCAGCAGCTTAGCACGGATGGGGCAGGGGTTGGAATCGTTGGAAAAACTGTTTTTT
>NA|few|TRBJ1-2|TRBV5-5
CASSIGNTHYGYTF
TGTGCCAGCAGCATTGGTAACACCCACTATGGCTACACCTTC
>NA|NA|TRBJ1-2|TRBV5-8
CASSLQGPYGYTF
TGTGCCAGCAGCTTACAGGGCCCCTATGGCTACACCTTC
>TRBD1|NA|TRBJ2-1|TRBV11-1
CASSPATGVYNEQFF
TGTGCCAGCAGCCCCGCTACAGGGGTCTACAATGAGCAGTTCTTC
>NA|NA|TRBJ1-5|TRBV21-1
CATTGPQPQHF
TGTGCCACTACCGGTCCTCAGCCCCAGCATTTT
>TRBD1|NA|TRBJ1-6|TRBV5-6
CASSLLQGGNSPLHF
TGTGCCAGCAGCTTACTACAGGGGGGGAATTCACCCCTCCACTTT
>NA|NA|TRBJ1-6|TRBV14
CASSQQGARNSPLHF
TGTGCCAGCAGCCAACAAGGGGCTCGGAATTCACCCCTCCACTTT
>NA|NA|TRBJ1-6|TRBV6-1
CASSERGSGRTYNSPLHF
TGTGCCAGCAGTGAAAGGGGGTCCGGTAGGACCTATAATTCACCCCTCCACTTT
>NA|NA|TRBJ1-4|TRBV7-9
CASSSDWEGGKLFF
TGTGCCAGCAGCTCCGACTGGGAGGGGGGGAAACTGTTTTTT
>NA|NA|TRBJ2-3|TRBV19
CASSIDFTDTQYF
TGTGCCAGTAGTATAGACTTTACAGATACGCAGTATTTT
>TRBD1|NA|TRBJ1-5|TRBV7-9
CASSPGDRWDQPQHF
TGTGCCAGCAGCCCTGGGGACAGATGGGATCAGCCCCAGCATTTT
>NA|NA|TRBJ2-5|TRBV29-1
CSVASGSETQYF
TGCAGCGTTGCATCAGGGTCAGAGACCCAGTACTTC
>NA|NA|TRBJ2-7|TRBV18
CASSPTGGSGYEQYF
TGTGCCAGCTCACCAACGGGTGGTTCGGGATACGAGCAGTACTTC
>NA|NA|TRBJ1-1|TRBV6-5
CASSSGYMNTEAFF
TGTGCCAGCAGCTCGGGGTACATGAACACTGAAGCTTTCTTT
>NA|NA|TRBJ2-7|TRBV27
CASSPRTGRDEQYF
TGTGCCAGCAGTCCGCGGACAGGGAGGGACGAGCAGTACTTC
>NA|NA|TRBJ2-4|TRBV30
CAWSASTVAKNIQYF
TGTGCCTGGAGCGCGTCTACAGTAGCCAAAAACATTCAGTACTTC
>NA|NA|TRBJ2-1|TRBV6-5
CASRTPGSSYNEQFF
TGTGCCAGCAGAACCCCCGGGAGCTCCTACAATGAGCAGTTCTTC
>NA|NA|TRBJ2-3|TRBV10-1
CASSLGSGTDTQYF
TGCGCCAGCAGTTTGGGATCGGGGACAGATACGCAGTATTTT
>TRBD1|NA|TRBJ1-2|TRBV5-1
CASRDRTGGQGYTF
TGCGCCAGCAGAGACCGGACAGGGGGGCAAGGCTACACCTTC
>TRBD2|NA|TRBJ2-3|TRBV9
CASSARTSSGDTQYF
TGTGCCAGCAGCGCTCGGACTAGCTCGGGAGATACGCAGTATTTT
>NA|NA|TRBJ1-2|TRBV4-3
CASSQTTVNYGYTF
TGCGCCAGCAGCCAGACGACAGTTAACTATGGCTACACCTTC
>NA|few|TRBJ1-1|TRBV19
CASSPGRANTEAFF
TGTGCCAGTAGTCCCGGGAGGGCAAACACTGAAGCTTTCTTT
>NA|once|TRBJ1-3|TRBV30
CAGEAPGLGNTIYF
TGTGCGGGGGAGGCCCCGGGACTCGGAAACACCATATATTTT
>NA|NA|TRBJ2-4|TRBV29-1
CSVTTRDAKNIQYF
TGCAGCGTCACAACCAGGGATGCCAAAAACATTCAGTACTTC
>NA|NA|TRBJ2-5|TRBV10-1
CASSDGGSYQETQYF
TGCGCCAGCAGTGATGGGGGCTCGTATCAAGAGACCCAGTACTTC
>TRBD2|NA|TRBJ2-7|TRBV4-2
CASSQDGLAGKEQYF
TGTGCCAGCAGCCAAGATGGACTAGCGGGAAAAGAGCAGTACTTC
>NA|NA|TRBJ2-7|TRBV15
CATSRVQVRGSYEQYF
TGTGCCACCAGCAGAGTTCAGGTCCGGGGCTCCTACGAGCAGTACTTC
>NA|NA|TRBJ2-3|TRBV7-9
CASSSSGLPSTDTQYF
TGTGCCAGCAGCTCCTCAGGGCTACCTAGCACAGATACGCAGTATTTT
>NA|NA|TRBJ2-3|TRBV6-5
CASSYGRGIGTDTQYF
TGTGCCAGCAGTTACGGGAGGGGGATCGGCACAGATACGCAGTATTTT
>NA|NA|TRBJ2-7|TRBV2
CASSESSGPSYEQYF
TGTGCCAGCAGTGAGTCCAGCGGGCCCTCCTACGAGCAGTACTTC
>TRBD2|NA|TRBJ2-7|TRBV2
CASSNPWASGRVMPFTYEQYF
TGTGCCAGCAGTAACCCTTGGGCTAGCGGGAGGGTAATGCCTTTTACCTACGAGCAGTACTTC